This T cell receptor (beta chain) was profiled in a study of T cell changes during pregnancy in multiple sclerosis. TCRdb keeps only in-frame clones here, not all; method: immunoSEQ multiplex PCR. This sample carries some 40,000 clones, around 93% of them seen once, and the ten largest clones take roughly 0.45%. Germline CDR1 reads KGHSH; CDR2 reads LQKENI. The V and J ends lost 1 base and 5 bases, in that order; junction bases with no gene match: 7. The CDR3 loop spans 16 amino acids. This clonotype originated in a female donor in good health, enrolled as a control in a pregnancy study. The chain joins TRBV18 to TRBJ2-5, with TRBD1 matching 10 bases. The material was CD4+ T cells from peripheral blood mononuclear cells, obtained in the third trimester of pregnancy. Written as DNA, the CDR3 is TGTGCCAGCTCACCACGGGACAGGGGATTAGGGGAGACCCAGTACTTC. Amino acid sequence: CASSPRDRGLGETQYF. Based on the CDR3 plus reference TRBV18 and TRBJ2-5, the full variable domain is NAGVMQNPRHLVRRRGQEARLRCSPMKGHSHVYWYRQLPEEGLKFMVYLQKENIIDESGMPKERFSAEFPKEGPSILRIQQVVRGDSAAYFCASSPRDRGLGETQYFGPGTRLLVL.